This TCR beta chain was captured by sequencing in a study of sequential checkpoint blockade in melanoma. The data were produced by immunoSEQ multiplex PCR, yet TCRdb's version contains in-frame clones alone and is incomplete. The sample yields approximately 3,300 clones, approximately 15% seen once. Sample treatment: randomized to nivolumab then ipilimumab (arm A) or the reverse (arm B). The table lists this clone with a few counts. The CDR3 contains 13 residues. Between the trimmed V and J ends, which lost 3 bases and 1 base, there was a span of 9 bases. Germline assignment: CDR1 GTSNPN and CDR2 SVGIG (reference sequence).

The chain uses TRBV30 and TRBJ1-1; D gene unclear. The receptor was derived from a human donor with melanoma. The input for sequencing was tumor tissue (inferred from file names), taken from a patient given nivolumab and ipilimumab in sequence. The CDR3 loop is CAWSDGGNTEAFF. CDR3 nucleotide sequence: TGTGCCTGGAGCGACGGAGGGAACACTGAAGCTTTCTTT.